This entry features one T cell receptor (beta chain) sequence. Source study methods: Researchers report that nucleated cell counts were estimated from reference gene primer amplification. Some clones are missing from TCRdb's copy, which holds only in-frame ones; the method was immunoSEQ multiplex PCR. V and J calls and clone size are those listed in that table; D and trimming were worked out from the DNA. Of about 300,000 clones in the sample, roughly 87% were seen once. These data are taken from a study of blood T cell repertoires in COVID-19. Study-wide background: Both acute and convalescent COVID-19 samples were obtained from the United States, Italy and Spain. Sample material is recorded as cDNA or gDNA derived from T cells, B-cell-depleted T cells, or PBMCs.

The specimen was peripheral blood. The clonotype was recovered from a man between 18 and 35 years old with active or convalescent COVID-19.

The CDR3 region has the DNA TGTGCCAGCAGAATCGGGACTATAGGTCCCAGCGGGGAGCTGTTTTTT. Translating gives CASRIGTIGPSGELFF. This chain joins TRBV6-6 and TRBJ2-2, with 7 bases aligning to TRBD2. CDR3 length equals 16 residues. Germline V gene data show CDR1 as MNHNY and CDR2 as SVGAGI (reference sequence). With V trimmed by 6 bases and J by 7 bases, 14 bases remained unmatched.